A single sample is the source of the 8 T cell receptor beta chains below, sequenced in a study of beta chain features in type 1 diabetes. Expressed TCRB transcripts were sequenced because the entire RNA isolate underwent reverse transcription. TCRdb keeps only in-frame clones here, not all; method: immunoSEQ multiplex PCR. In the table there are 300,000 to 350,000 clones, about 15% of which are singletons. Sequencing was performed on central memory CD4+ T cells from blood. Every receptor here comes from a man under 40 in good health.

V gene TRBV11-2 combines with J gene TRBJ2-7, with unresolved D. Germline CDR1 SGHAT, CDR2 FQNNGV. Trimming cost V 5 bases and J 1 base, with 9 bases left between them. CDR3 length equals 13 residues. Here the CDR3 DNA reads TGTGCCAGCAGCCCAAGGGCGTCCTACGAGCAGTACTTC. This translates into CASSPRASYEQYF.

A few counts support this clone. The CDR3 region is CASSLSRGQPQHF. In DNA, the CDR3 is TGTGCCAGCAGCTTATCGAGAGGTCAGCCCCAGCATTTT. J is TRBJ1-5 and V is TRBV2; no reliable D call. Per germline, CDR1 SNHLY and CDR2 FYNNEI. V shed 6 bases and J shed 6 bases, with 12 bases lying between them. The CDR3 has 13 residues. Full variable domain (remainder filled in from reference TRBV2 and TRBJ1-5): EPEVTQTPSHQVTQMGQEVILRCVPISNHLYFYWYRQILGQKVEFLVSFYNNEISEKSEIFDDQFSVERPDGSNFTLKIRSTKLEDSAMYFCASSLSRGQPQHFGDGTRLSIL.

This clone was seen a handful of times. V usage is TRBV27 and J usage is TRBJ2-2, with D possibly matching TRBD2 (5 bases). Per germline, CDR1 MNHEY and CDR2 SMNVEV (reference sequence). This CDR3 comprises 14 residues. V was trimmed by 3 bases and J by 4 bases, leaving 9 bases between them. The CDR3 loop reads CASSLRAVTGELFF. DNA of the CDR3: TGTGCCAGCAGTTTGAGGGCGGTCACCGGGGAGCTGTTTTTT.

Only a few counts were recorded for this clone. The V and J genes are TRBV7-8 and TRBJ2-7; 9 bases line up with TRBD1. The CDR3 has 16 amino acids. Germline-derived CDR1 and CDR2 are SGHVS and FQNEAQ. The ends lost 0 bases at V and 1 base at J; junction bases unmatched: 4. Here the CDR3 reads CASSLAPGQGSYEQYV. CDR3 bases: TGTGCCAGCAGCTTAGCCCCGGGACAGGGTTCCTACGAGCAGTACGTC.

There are a few counts of this clone. The chain uses TRBV7-9 and TRBJ2-3; D not resolved. Germline V gene lookup returns CDR1 SEHNR and CDR2 FQNEAQ (reference sequence). CDR3 length: 12 residues. The V end lost 2 bases, the J end lost 7 bases, and 7 bases lay between the germline ends. The CDR3 DNA reads as TGTGCCAGCAGCTTAAAGCCGAATACGCAGTATTTT. It yields the protein CASSLKPNTQYF.

The chain employs TRBV5-6 and TRBJ2-1; D might be TRBD1 (7 bases). Germline lookup yields CDR1 SGHDT and CDR2 YYEEEE. The CDR3 loop spans 19 amino acids. Between the trimmed V and J ends, which lost 2 bases and 7 bases, there was a span of 28 bases. DNA of the CDR3: TGTGCCAGCAGCTTTAGGACAGGACTAAAGGACCAAAGATTTAATGAGCAGTTCTTC. It encodes CASSFRTGLKDQRFNEQFF.

V usage is TRBV9 and J usage is TRBJ2-7; the D is unclear. Germline assignment: CDR1 SGDLS and CDR2 YYNGEE. With 0 bases removed from V and 0 bases from J, the gap between germline ends came to 7 bases. The CDR3 loop spans 14 amino acids. CDR3 sequence (DNA): TGTGCCAGCAGCGTAGACAGCTCCTCCTACGAGCAGTACGTC. Encoded protein: CASSVDSSSYEQYV.

The V and J genes are TRBV7-2 and TRBJ2-5; 12 nucleotides align to TRBD2. V shed 2 bases and J 3 bases; nucleotides not matched to a gene: 10. Germline CDR1 is SGHTA and CDR2 is FQGNSA. The CDR3 covers 18 residues. The DNA of the CDR3 is TGTGCCAGCAGCTTAACTTATCGGACTAGCGGGGAAAAAGAGACCCAGTACTTC. Protein sequence: CASSLTYRTSGEKETQYF.